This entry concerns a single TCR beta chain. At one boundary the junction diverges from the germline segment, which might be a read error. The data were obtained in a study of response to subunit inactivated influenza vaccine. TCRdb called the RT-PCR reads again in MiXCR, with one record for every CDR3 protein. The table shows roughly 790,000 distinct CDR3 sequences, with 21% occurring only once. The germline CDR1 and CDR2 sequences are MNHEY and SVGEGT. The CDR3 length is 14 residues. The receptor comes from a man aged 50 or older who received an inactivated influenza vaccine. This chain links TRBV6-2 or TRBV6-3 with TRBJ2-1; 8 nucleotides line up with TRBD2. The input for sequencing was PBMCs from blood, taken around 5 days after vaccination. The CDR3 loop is CASSLSGLALEQFF. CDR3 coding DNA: TGTGCTAGCAGTCTATCCGGACTAGCTCTTGAGCAGTTCTTC.